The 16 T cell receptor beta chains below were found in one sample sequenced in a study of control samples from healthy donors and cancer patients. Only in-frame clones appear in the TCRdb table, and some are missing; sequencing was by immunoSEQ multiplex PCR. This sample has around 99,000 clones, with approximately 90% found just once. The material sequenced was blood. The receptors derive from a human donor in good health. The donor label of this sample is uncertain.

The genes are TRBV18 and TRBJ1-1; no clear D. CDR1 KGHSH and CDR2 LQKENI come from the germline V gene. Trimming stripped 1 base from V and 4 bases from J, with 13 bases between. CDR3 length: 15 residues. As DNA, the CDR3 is TGTGCCAGCTCACCACTTCGGGTTTGGGGCACTGAAGCTTTCTTT. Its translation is CASSPLRVWGTEAFF.

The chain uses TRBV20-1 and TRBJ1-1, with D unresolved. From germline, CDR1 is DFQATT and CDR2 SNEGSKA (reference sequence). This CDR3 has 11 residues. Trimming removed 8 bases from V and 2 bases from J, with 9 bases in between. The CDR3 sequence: CSLKGNTEAFF. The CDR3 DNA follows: TGCAGTTTGAAGGGTAACACTGAAGCTTTCTTT.

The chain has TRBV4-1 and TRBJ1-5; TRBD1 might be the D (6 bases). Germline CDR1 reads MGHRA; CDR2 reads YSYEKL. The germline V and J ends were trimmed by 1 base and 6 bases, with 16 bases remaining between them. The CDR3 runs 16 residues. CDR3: CASSQGVDRTTQPQHF. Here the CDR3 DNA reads TGCGCCAGCAGCCAAGGTGTGGACAGAACGACTCAGCCCCAGCATTTT.

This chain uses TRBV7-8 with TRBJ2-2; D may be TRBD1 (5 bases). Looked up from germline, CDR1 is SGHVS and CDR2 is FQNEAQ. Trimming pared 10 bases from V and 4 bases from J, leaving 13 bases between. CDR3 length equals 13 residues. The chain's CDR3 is CATQPQGTGELFF. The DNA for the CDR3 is TGTGCCACCCAGCCCCAGGGCACCGGGGAGCTGTTTTTT.

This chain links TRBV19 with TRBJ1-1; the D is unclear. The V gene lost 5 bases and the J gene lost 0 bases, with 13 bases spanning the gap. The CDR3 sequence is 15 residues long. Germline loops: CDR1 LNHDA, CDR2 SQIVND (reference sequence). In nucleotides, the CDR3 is TGTGCCAGTAGTTATAGTGGCAGCATGAACACTGAAGCTTTCTTT. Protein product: CASSYSGSMNTEAFF.

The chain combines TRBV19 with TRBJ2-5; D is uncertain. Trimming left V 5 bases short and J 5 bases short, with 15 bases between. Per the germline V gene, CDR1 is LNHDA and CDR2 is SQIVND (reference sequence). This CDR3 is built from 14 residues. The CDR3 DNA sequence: TGTGCCAGTAGTCGGCTGTCCGAGAAGGAGACCCAGTACTTC. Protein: CASSRLSEKETQYF. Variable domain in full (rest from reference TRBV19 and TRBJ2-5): DGGITQSPKYLFRKEGQNVTLSCEQNLNHDAMYWYRQDPGQGLRLIYYSQIVNDFQKGDIAEGYSVSREKKESFPLTVTSAQKNPTAFYLCASSRLSEKETQYFGPGTRLLVL.

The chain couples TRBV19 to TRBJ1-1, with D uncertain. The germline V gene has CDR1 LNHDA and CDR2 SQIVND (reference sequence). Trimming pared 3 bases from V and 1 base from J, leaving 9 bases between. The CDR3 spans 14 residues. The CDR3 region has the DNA TGTGCCAGTAGTATTCTTTTGGGGAACACTGAAGCTTTCTTT. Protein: CASSILLGNTEAFF.

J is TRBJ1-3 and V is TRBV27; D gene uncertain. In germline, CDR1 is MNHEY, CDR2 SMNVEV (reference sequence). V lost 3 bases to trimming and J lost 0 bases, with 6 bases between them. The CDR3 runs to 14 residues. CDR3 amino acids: CASSFRGSGNTIYF. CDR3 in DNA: TGTGCCAGCAGTTTTAGAGGCTCTGGAAACACCATATATTTT.

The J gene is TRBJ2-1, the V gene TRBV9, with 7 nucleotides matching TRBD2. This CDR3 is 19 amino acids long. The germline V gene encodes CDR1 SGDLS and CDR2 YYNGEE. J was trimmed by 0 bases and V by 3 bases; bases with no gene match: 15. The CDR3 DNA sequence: TGTGCCAGCAGCGCCAGAGCGGGGAGAACCGTTAGCTCCTACAATGAGCAGTTCTTC. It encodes CASSARAGRTVSSYNEQFF.

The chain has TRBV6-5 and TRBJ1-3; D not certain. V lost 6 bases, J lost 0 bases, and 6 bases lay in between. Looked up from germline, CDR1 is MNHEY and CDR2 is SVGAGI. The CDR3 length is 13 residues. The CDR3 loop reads CASRQSSGNTIYF. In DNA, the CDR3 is TGTGCCAGCAGACAGAGCTCTGGAAACACCATATATTTT.

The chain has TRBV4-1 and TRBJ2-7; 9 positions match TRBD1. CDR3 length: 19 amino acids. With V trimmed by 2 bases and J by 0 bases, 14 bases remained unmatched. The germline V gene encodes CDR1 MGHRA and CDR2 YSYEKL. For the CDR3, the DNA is TGCGCCAGCAGCCAAAGCCGGGACAGGGAGGGACGATTCTCCTACGAGCAGTACTTC. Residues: CASSQSRDREGRFSYEQYF.

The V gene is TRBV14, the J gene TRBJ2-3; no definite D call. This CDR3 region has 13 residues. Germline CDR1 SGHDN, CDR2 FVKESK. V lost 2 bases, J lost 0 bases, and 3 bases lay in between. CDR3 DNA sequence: TGTGCCAGCAGCCAACCCAGCACAGATACGCAGTATTTT. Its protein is CASSQPSTDTQYF.

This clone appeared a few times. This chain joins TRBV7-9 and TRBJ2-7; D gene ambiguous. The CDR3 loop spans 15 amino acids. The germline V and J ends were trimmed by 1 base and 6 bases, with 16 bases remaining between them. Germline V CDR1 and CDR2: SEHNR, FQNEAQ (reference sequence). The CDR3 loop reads CASSLGVSGLGEQYF. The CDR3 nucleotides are TGTGCCAGCAGCTTAGGGGTCTCGGGTTTGGGCGAGCAGTACTTC.

The DNA for the CDR3 is TGTGCCAGCAGTCCAGTTCCAGGGGGCGCATCTAATGAAAAACTGTTTTTT. Its protein product is CASSPVPGGASNEKLFF. V gene TRBV25-1 combines with J gene TRBJ1-4; 8 bases fit TRBD1. Trimming cost V 5 bases and J 3 bases; bases outside gene matches: 11. Germline CDR1 reads MGHDK; CDR2 reads SYGVNS. The CDR3 is 17 amino acids.

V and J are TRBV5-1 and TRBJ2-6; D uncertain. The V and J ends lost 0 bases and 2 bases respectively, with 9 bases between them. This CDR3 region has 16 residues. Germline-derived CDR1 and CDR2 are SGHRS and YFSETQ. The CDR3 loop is CASSLVEQAGANVLTF. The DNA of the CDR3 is TGCGCCAGCAGCTTGGTTGAGCAGGCTGGGGCCAACGTCCTGACTTTC. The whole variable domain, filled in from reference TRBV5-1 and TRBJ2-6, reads KAGVTQTPRYLIKTRGQQVTLSCSPISGHRSVSWYQQTPGQGLQFLFEYFSETQRNKGNFPGRFSGRQFSNSRSEMNVSTLELGDSALYLCASSLVEQAGANVLTFGAGSRLTVL.

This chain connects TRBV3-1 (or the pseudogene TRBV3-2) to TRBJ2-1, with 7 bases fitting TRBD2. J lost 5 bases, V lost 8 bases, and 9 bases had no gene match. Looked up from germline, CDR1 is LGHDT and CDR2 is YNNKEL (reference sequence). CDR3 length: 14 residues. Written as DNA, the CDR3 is TGTGCCAGCTCGAGGCTAGCGGCTAACAATGAGCAGTTCTTC. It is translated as CASSRLAANNEQFF.